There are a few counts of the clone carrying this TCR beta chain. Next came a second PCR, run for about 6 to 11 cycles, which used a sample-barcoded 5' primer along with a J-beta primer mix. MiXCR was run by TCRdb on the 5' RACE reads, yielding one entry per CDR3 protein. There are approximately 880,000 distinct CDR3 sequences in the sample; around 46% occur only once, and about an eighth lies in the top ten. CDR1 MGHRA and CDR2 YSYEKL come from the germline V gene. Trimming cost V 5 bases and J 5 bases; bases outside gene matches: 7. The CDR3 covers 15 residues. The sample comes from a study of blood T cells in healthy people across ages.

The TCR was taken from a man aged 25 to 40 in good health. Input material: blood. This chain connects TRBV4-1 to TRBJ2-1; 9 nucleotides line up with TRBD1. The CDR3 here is CASSRTGTGNNEQFF. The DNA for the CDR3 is TGCGCCAGCAGCAGAACCGGGACAGGGAACAATGAGCAGTTCTTC.